This TCR beta chain is from a study of blood T cell repertoires in COVID-19. Turning to the study itself: There were acute and convalescent COVID-19 samples, and they came from the United States, Italy and Spain. T cells, B-cell-depleted T cells, or PBMCs supplied cDNA or gDNA.

This clone was picked up one time. Original processing methods: Scientists estimated how many nucleated cells there were by amplifying reference gene primers. TCRdb's copy holds only in-frame clones and misses some; the assay was immunoSEQ multiplex PCR. V and J calls plus clone size are reproduced from that table; the DNA served to infer D and trimming. This table has around 140,000 clones, around 89% appearing once. The specimen was peripheral blood. The source is a man between 45 and 60 years old with active or convalescent COVID-19.

Here the CDR3 reads CASSPLQNTNEKLFF. In DNA form, the CDR3 reads TGTGCCAGCTCACCACTGCAGAATACTAATGAAAAACTGTTTTTT. V and J are TRBV18 and TRBJ1-4, with D uncertain. V was pared by 1 base and J by 2 bases, with 8 bases between. The CDR3 contains 15 residues. The germline V gene encodes CDR1 KGHSH and CDR2 LQKENI.